These 27 T cell receptor beta chains came from one sample sequenced in a study of monozygotic twins with inflammatory bowel disease. TCRdb reprocessed the 5' RACE reads and stores each CDR3 protein as one record, lacking DNA. The repertoire table contains around 200,000 distinct CDR3 sequences. The sequencing input was blood. These receptors were taken from a human donor with ulcerative colitis or Crohn's disease, or a healthy co-twin of an affected twin (not recorded which).

V usage is TRBV11-2 and J usage is TRBJ2-2; TCRdb's assignment of TRBD2 cannot be checked, as there is no DNA. The CDR3 extends over 13 amino acids. Germline values: CDR1 SGHAT, CDR2 FQNNGV. CDR3 protein: CASGVLANGELFF.

The chain joins TRBV20-1 to TRBJ1-2; TCRdb reports TRBD1, a call that lacks DNA to check it against. The CDR3 consists of 14 residues. Germline V lookup: CDR1 DFQATT, CDR2 SNEGSKA (reference sequence). The CDR3 region is CSARDPTGFGGYTF.

The chain is built from TRBV5-1 and TRBJ1-6; the D call from TCRdb, TRBD1, cannot be confirmed without DNA. The germline V gene encodes CDR1 SGHRS and CDR2 YFSETQ. The CDR3 has 17 residues. The CDR3 sequence is CASSLVWPGENNSPLHF.

The chain links TRBV4-1 to TRBJ2-1; checking the TCRdb D call of TRBD1 is not possible without DNA. This CDR3 has 15 residues. Germline CDR1 and CDR2: MGHRA and YSYEKL. CDR3 sequence: CASSQGTGADNEQFF.

The chain combines TRBV15 with TRBJ1-1; TCRdb names TRBD1, which stays unverified in the absence of DNA. Per the germline V gene, CDR1 is LNHNV and CDR2 is YYDKDF (reference sequence). The CDR3 is made up of 13 amino acids. CDR3 residues: CATSRDTGDEAFF.

V gene TRBV12-3 or TRBV12-4 combines with J gene TRBJ1-3; without DNA, the TCRdb call of TRBD1 cannot be checked. This CDR3 has 13 amino acids. This chain's CDR3 is CASRTTGRNTIYF.

V is TRBV20-1 and J is TRBJ2-3; absent DNA, TCRdb's TRBD1 call cannot be checked. Germline values: CDR1 DFQATT, CDR2 SNEGSKA (reference sequence). The CDR3 spans 14 residues. CDR3 amino acids: CSAPPGTGIGTQYF.

V gene TRBV29-1 combines with J gene TRBJ1-2. This CDR3 is built from 12 residues. Germline assignment: CDR1 SQVTM and CDR2 ANQGSEA. CDR3 amino acids: CSVEKENYGYTF.

The chain recombines TRBV5-4 with TRBJ2-7; TCRdb outputs TRBD1, but without DNA this stays unchecked. Germline V gene lookup returns CDR1 SGHNT and CDR2 YYREEE (reference sequence). This CDR3 contains 14 residues. The CDR3: CASLMGPSSYEQYF.

The chain joins TRBV5-1 to TRBJ1-2; TCRdb's D call, TRBD1, is unchecked because there is no DNA. Germline V gene sequence: CDR1 SGHRS, CDR2 YFSETQ. The CDR3 has 14 residues. This CDR3 reads CASSLGDSPYGYTF.

The chain links TRBV12-3 or TRBV12-4 to TRBJ1-5; TCRdb selects TRBD1, and the lack of DNA leaves this call unchecked. This CDR3 has 14 amino acids. The chain's CDR3 is CASSRTGHNQPQHF.

The chain is built from TRBV5-1 and TRBJ2-5; with no DNA, the TCRdb D assignment of TRBD1 cannot be verified. CDR1 and CDR2 (germline): SGHRS, YFSETQ. The CDR3 length is 14 residues. CDR3 region: CASSRDTLGGTQYF. Together with reference TRBV5-1 and TRBJ2-5, the CDR3 gives the full variable domain: KAGVTQTPRYLIKTRGQQVTLSCSPISGHRSVSWYQQTPGQGLQFLFEYFSETQRNKGNFPGRFSGRQFSNSRSEMNVSTLELGDSALYLCASSRDTLGGTQYFGPGTRLLVL.

The chain joins TRBV12-3 or TRBV12-4 to TRBJ1-1. There are 13 residues in the CDR3. The CDR3 here is CASNQGGNTEAFF.

The chain links TRBV20-1 to TRBJ2-7. The CDR3 has 15 amino acids. CDR1 and CDR2 (germline): DFQATT, SNEGSKA (reference sequence). CDR3 region: CSARSFSKLTYEQYF.

The J gene is TRBJ1-3, the V gene TRBV15. Germline V gives CDR1 LNHNV, CDR2 YYDKDF (reference sequence). The CDR3 totals 13 residues. The CDR3 sequence: CATQTLSGNTIYF. Full variable domain (missing parts from reference TRBV15 and TRBJ1-3): DAMVIQNPRYQVTQFGKPVTLSCSQTLNHNVMYWYQQKSSQAPKLLFHYYDKDFNNEADTPDNFQSRRPNTSFCFLDIRSPGLGDTAMYLCATQTLSGNTIYFGEGSWLTVV.

The CDR3 spells CASSLPRGGGTDTQYF. This chain links TRBV5-1 with TRBJ2-3; the D call from TCRdb, TRBD2, cannot be confirmed without DNA. Germline V gives CDR1 SGHRS, CDR2 YFSETQ. The length of the CDR3 is 16 residues.

The chain has TRBV2 and TRBJ1-5. CDR3 length: 13 amino acids. The V gene's germline CDR1 is SNHLY and CDR2 FYNNEI. Here the CDR3 reads CASRDREGQPQHF.

CDR3 residues: CASSPDRVDYGYTF. This chain connects TRBV5-5 to TRBJ1-2; TCRdb lists TRBD1, though no DNA is available to test this call. The CDR3 totals 14 residues. The germline V gene has CDR1 SGHKS and CDR2 YYEKEE (reference sequence).

The genes are TRBV20-1 and TRBJ2-1; the TRBD2 assignment by TCRdb is unverifiable without DNA. Germline values: CDR1 DFQATT, CDR2 SNEGSKA (reference sequence). The CDR3 has 14 residues. CDR3 loop: CSARDGRGMGEQFF.

The chain is built from TRBV12-3 or TRBV12-4 and TRBJ1-4. This CDR3 has 15 residues. This chain's CDR3 is CASSFGGALNEKLFF.

The V and J genes are TRBV4-1 and TRBJ1-1; TCRdb returns TRBD1, unconfirmable since there is no DNA. The germline V gene encodes CDR1 MGHRA and CDR2 YSYEKL. The CDR3 length is 15 residues. CDR3 residues: CASSQTTAMNTEAFF.

The V gene is TRBV14, the J gene TRBJ2-1; TCRdb picks TRBD1, but there is no DNA to check that call. The germline V gene encodes CDR1 SGHDN and CDR2 FVKESK. The CDR3 sequence is 16 residues long. Here the CDR3 reads CASSRSSGHSYNEQFF. The whole variable domain, filled in from reference TRBV14 and TRBJ2-1, reads EAGVTQFPSHSVIEKGQTVTLRCDPISGHDNLYWYRRVMGKEIKFLLHFVKESKQDESGMPNNRFLAERTGGTYSTLKVQPAELEDSGVYFCASSRSSGHSYNEQFFGPGTRLTVL.

The V gene is TRBV3-1, the J gene TRBJ2-7; TCRdb names TRBD1, which stays unverified in the absence of DNA. The CDR3 totals 14 residues. Germline CDR1 and CDR2: LGHDT and YNNKEL (reference sequence). CDR3 in amino acids: CASSHRGTSYEQYF.

The rearrangement links TRBV10-3 to TRBJ2-1; TCRdb returns TRBD2, unconfirmable since there is no DNA. The CDR3 covers 15 residues. Germline V gene lookup returns CDR1 ENHRY and CDR2 SYGVKD. This CDR3 is CATVGLAGADNEQFF.

The chain uses TRBV6-6 and TRBJ1-2. The CDR3 spans 12 residues. Germline lookup yields CDR1 MNHNY and CDR2 SVGAGI (reference sequence). The CDR3 is CASSSREFGYTF.

This sequence joins TRBV5-1 and TRBJ2-2; checking the TCRdb D call of TRBD1 is not possible without DNA. Germline V gene data show CDR1 as SGHRS and CDR2 as YFSETQ. This CDR3 contains 14 residues. The CDR3 here is CASSLGRADGELFF.

The chain employs TRBV21-1 and TRBJ2-7; TCRdb proposes TRBD1, but this gene call is untestable without DNA. TRBV21-1 is listed as a pseudogene. The CDR3 is 19 residues long. The CDR3 region is CASSKGSTGSPSLYYEQYF.